This T cell receptor (beta chain) originates from a study of T cells in localized non-small cell lung cancer. Study outcomes and limitations: The study detected a median approximately 50 of the top 100 tumor clones in adjacent lung.

This CDR3 region has 14 residues. Trimming shortened V by 5 bases and J by 10 bases, and 17 bases separated the two germline ends. From germline, CDR1 is MNHNS and CDR2 SASEGT. As for this clone: The antigen is not known.

Clones were sequenced by immunoSEQ multiplex PCR, and TCRdb holds only the in-frame ones, with some missing. The repertoire holds fewer than 15,000 clones, with roughly 82% as singletons. This TCR derives from a male donor at least 60 years old with stage I squamous cell lung carcinoma. The chain carries TRBV6-1 and TRBJ2-2; D is possibly TRBD2 (6 bases). The sequencing here drew on peripheral blood, taken before any cancer treatment. The CDR3 region is CASSPKWDSAELFF. CDR3 DNA: TGTGCCAGCAGTCCAAAGTGGGACTCCGCGGAGCTGTTTTTT.